This is a list of T cell receptor beta chains from one sample in a study of patients and donors after allogeneic stem cell transplantation. MiXCR, run by TCRdb on the RT-PCR reads, gives a single entry per CDR3 protein. Of under 200,000 distinct CDR3 sequences listed, 30% were seen once; the top ten hold roughly 3%. Sequenced sample: blood, either unsorted or a sorted T cell fraction (not recorded which). These TCRs come from a human donor who was either an allogeneic HSCT recipient or a stem cell or donor lymphocyte infusion donor (not recorded which). It is not recorded whose cells these are; they may come from a transplant donor. The CDR3 runs from the conserved cysteine through the conserved F or W. The order of the fields is J gene, clone size, V gene, D gene, CDR3 DNA, CDR3 protein. D genes are given only for firm matches. Clone sizes are given selectively: once, few, many, or a class where the clone is expanded.

TRBJ1-2 NA TRBV20-1 NA TGCAGTGCCAGGGACCCCTTGGGATCTCACTTC CSARDPLGSHF
TRBJ1-4 NA TRBV20-1 TRBD1 TGCAGTGCCCTCGGACAGGGGTACGAAAAACTGTTTTTT CSALGQGYEKLFF
TRBJ2-2 once TRBV4-2 TRBD1 TGTGCCAGCAGCCAGGTGACAGGGGGCGCTCGGACCGGGGAGCTGTTTTTT CASSQVTGGARTGELFF
TRBJ2-7 once TRBV10-3 TRBD2 TGTGCCATCAGTGGGCTGGCGGGAGAGAGGTCCTACGAGCAGTACTTC CAISGLAGERSYEQYF
TRBJ2-5 NA TRBV7-7 NA TGTGCTAGCAGCTTAGTAGTGGGGCACCTGGAACAAGAGACCCAGTACTTC CASSLVVGHLEQETQYF
TRBJ1-6 NA TRBV12-3/TRBV12-4 NA TGTGCCAGCAGTTCCACAGGTTATAATTCACCCCTCCACTTT CASSSTGYNSPLHF
TRBJ2-1 NA TRBV2 NA TGTGCCAGCAGTGAAGCGCGCCCATTGGCGTTAATGAGCAATGAGCAGTTCTTC CASSEARPLALMSNEQFF
TRBJ1-2 many TRBV7-9 NA TGTGCCAGCAGCTCTCCCCCCAGCAGGGGTGGGTTCGGCTACACCTTC CASSSPPSRGGFGYTF
TRBJ1-2 few TRBV27 NA TGTGCCAGCAGTCGCTATCCTCGGCTGGCCTATGGCTACACCTTC CASSRYPRLAYGYTF
TRBJ2-3 NA TRBV27 NA TGTGCCAGCAGTTTTGCTAGCACCTTTGATACGCAGTATTTT CASSFASTFDTQYF
TRBJ1-2 few TRBV7-9 NA TGTGCCAGCAGCTTAGACGGCAAGTACTATGGCTACACCTTC CASSLDGKYYGYTF
TRBJ1-2 many TRBV5-5 TRBD1 TGTGCCAGCAGCTTGGCCGGGGATTTACAGGGGTTCTTC CASSLAGDLQGFF
TRBJ1-1 many TRBV5-6 NA TGTGCCAGCAGCTTGGTACGACGGTCTTTTGGAGCTTTCTTT CASSLVRRSFGAFF
TRBJ1-1 NA TRBV12-3/TRBV12-4 NA TGTGCCAGCAGCTTTCGACCAGGGTTGGACACTGAAGCTTTCTTT CASSFRPGLDTEAFF
TRBJ2-7 NA TRBV29-1 TRBD1 TGCAGCGTCGCTGGACAGGCAACCGGGGACGAGCAGTACTTC CSVAGQATGDEQYF
TRBJ2-2 many TRBV12-3/TRBV12-4 NA TGTGCCAGCAGTTTCGGTCCGGCCACCGGGGAGCTGTTTTTT CASSFGPATGELFF
TRBJ2-3 medium-sized TRBV18 NA TGTGCCAGCTCACCCCCGATGAAGGGAGGAGATACGCAGTATTTT CASSPPMKGGDTQYF
TRBJ1-1 many TRBV18 NA TGTGCCAGCTCACCACCCCAGGGGAGGACTGAAGCTTTCTTT CASSPPQGRTEAFF
TRBJ2-5 NA TRBV7-7 NA TGTGCTAGCAGCTTACGGCTACTGGAGACCCAGTACTTC CASSLRLLETQYF
TRBJ2-3 NA TRBV27 NA TGTGCCAGCAGTTGGACATTCCCAACAGATACGCAGTATTTT CASSWTFPTDTQYF
TRBJ1-5 NA TRBV27 NA TGTGCCAGCAGGACAGGCGTCGATCAGCCCCAGCATTTT CASRTGVDQPQHF
TRBJ1-2 many TRBV18 NA TGTGCCAGCTCACCACCGTCCGATAACTATGGCTACACCTTC CASSPPSDNYGYTF
TRBJ1-4 many TRBV12-3/TRBV12-4 NA TGTGCCAGCACCCCGACGGGGGAAAAACTGTTTTTT CASTPTGEKLFF
TRBJ2-1 NA TRBV10-3 NA TGTGCCATCAGTGAGATGAGAAATGAGCAGTTCTTC CAISEMRNEQFF
TRBJ1-2 NA TRBV9 NA TGTGCCAGCAGCGCACAGGACTCTAACTATGGCTACACCTTC CASSAQDSNYGYTF
TRBJ2-7 few TRBV20-1 TRBD1 TGCAGTGCTAGCCCGGGACAGATTAGCTACGAGCAGTACTTC CSASPGQISYEQYF